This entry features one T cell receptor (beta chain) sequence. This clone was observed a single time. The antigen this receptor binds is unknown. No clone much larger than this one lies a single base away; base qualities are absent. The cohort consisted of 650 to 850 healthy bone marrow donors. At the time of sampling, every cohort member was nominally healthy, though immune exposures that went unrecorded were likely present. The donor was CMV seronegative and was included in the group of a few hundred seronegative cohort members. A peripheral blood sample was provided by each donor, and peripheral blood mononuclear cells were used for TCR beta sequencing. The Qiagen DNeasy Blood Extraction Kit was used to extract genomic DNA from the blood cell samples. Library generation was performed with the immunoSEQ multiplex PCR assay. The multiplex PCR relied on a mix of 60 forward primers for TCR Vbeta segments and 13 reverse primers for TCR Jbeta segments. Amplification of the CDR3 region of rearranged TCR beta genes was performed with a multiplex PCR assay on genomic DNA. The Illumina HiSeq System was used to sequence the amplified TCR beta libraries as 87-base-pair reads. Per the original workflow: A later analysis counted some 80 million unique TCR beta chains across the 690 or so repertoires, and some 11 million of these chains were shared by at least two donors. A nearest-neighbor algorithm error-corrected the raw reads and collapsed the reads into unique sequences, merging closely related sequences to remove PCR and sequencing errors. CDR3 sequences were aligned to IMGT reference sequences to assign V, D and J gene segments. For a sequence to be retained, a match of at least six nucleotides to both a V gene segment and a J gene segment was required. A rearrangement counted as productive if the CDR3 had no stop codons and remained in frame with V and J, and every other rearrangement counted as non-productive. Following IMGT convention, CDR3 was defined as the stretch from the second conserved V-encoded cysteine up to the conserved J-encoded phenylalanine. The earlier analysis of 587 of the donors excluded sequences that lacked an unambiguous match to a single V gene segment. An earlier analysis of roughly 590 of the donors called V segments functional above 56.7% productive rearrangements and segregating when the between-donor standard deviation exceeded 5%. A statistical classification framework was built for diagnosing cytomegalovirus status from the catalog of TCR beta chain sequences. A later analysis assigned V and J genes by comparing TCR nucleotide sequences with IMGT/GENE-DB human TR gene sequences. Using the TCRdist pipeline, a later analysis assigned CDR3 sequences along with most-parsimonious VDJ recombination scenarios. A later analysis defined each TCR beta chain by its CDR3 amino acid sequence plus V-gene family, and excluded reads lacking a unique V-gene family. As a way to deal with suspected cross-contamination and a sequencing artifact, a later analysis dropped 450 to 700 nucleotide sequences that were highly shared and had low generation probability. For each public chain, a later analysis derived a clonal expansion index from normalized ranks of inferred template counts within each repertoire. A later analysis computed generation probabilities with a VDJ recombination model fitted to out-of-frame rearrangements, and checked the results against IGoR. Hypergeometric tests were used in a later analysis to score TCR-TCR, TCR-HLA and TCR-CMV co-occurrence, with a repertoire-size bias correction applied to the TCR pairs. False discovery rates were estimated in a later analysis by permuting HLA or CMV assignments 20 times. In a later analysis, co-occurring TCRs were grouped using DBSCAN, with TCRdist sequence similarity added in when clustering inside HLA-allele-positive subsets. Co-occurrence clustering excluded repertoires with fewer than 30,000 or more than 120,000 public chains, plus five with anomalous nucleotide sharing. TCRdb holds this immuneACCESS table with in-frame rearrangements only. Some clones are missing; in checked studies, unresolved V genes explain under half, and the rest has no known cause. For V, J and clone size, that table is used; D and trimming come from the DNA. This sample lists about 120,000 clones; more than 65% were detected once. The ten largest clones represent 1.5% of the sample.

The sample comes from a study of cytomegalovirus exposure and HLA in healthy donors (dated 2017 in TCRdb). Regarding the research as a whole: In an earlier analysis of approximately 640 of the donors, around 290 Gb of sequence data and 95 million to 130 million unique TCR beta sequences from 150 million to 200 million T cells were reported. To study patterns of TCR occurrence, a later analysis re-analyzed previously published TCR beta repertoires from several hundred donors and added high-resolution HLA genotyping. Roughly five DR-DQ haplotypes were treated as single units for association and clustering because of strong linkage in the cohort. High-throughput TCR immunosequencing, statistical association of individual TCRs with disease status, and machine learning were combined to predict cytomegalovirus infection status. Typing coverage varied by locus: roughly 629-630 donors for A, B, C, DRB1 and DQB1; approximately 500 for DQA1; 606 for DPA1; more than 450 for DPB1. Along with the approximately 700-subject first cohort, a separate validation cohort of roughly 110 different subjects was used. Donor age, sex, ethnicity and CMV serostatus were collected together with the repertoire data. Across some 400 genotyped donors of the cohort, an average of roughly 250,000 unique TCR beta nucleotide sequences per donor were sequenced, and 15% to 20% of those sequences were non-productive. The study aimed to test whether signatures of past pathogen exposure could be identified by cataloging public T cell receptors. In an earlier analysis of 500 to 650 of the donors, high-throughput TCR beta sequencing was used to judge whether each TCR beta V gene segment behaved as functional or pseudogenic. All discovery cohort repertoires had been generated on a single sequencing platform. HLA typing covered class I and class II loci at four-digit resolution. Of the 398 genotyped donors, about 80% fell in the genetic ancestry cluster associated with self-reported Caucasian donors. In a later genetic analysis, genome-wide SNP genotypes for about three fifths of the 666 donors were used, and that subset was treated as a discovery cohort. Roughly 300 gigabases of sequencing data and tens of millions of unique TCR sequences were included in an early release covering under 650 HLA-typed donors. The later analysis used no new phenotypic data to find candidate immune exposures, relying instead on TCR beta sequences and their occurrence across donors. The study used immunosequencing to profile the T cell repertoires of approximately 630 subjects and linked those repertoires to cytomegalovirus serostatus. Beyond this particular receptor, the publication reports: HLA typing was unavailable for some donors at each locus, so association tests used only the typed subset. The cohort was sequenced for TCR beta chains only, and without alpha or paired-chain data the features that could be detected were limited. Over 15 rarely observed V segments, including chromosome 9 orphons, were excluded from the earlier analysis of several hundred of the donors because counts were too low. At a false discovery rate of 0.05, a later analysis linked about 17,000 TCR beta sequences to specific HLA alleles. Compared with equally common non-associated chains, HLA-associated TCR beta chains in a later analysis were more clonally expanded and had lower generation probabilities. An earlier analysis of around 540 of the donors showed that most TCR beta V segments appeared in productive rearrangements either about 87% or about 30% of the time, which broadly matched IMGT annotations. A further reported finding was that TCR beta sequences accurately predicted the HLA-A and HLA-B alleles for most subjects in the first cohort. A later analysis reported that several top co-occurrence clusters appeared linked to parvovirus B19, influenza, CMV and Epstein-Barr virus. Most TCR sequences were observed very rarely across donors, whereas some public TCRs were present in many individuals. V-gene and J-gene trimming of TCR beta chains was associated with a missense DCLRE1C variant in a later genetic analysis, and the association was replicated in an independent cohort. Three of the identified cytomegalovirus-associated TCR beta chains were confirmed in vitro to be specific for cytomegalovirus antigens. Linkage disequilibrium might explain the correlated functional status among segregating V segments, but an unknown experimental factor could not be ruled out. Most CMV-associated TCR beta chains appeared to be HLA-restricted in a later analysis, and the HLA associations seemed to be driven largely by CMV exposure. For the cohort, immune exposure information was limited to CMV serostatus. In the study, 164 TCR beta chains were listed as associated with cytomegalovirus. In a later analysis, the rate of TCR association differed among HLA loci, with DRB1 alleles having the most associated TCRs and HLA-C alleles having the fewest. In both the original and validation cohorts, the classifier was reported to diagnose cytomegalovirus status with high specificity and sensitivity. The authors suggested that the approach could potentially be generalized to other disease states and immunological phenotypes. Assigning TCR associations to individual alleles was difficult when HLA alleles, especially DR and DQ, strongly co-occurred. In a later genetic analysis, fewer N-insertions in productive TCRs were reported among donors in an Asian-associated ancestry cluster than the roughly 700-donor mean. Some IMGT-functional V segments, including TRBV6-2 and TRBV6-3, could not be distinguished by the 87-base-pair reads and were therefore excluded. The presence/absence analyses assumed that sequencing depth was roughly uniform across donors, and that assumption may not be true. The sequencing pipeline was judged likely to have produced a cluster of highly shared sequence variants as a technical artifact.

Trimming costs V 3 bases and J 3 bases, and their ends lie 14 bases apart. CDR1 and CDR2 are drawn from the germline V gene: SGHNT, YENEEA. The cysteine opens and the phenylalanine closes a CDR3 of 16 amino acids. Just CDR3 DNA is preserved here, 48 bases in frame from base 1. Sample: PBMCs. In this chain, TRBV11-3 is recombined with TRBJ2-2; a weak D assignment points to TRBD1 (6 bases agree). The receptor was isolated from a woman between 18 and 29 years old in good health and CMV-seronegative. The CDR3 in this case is CASSFLQGSDTGELFF. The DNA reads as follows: TGTGCCAGCAGCTTTCTACAGGGCTCGGACACCGGGGAGCTGTTTTTT.